This T cell receptor (beta chain) was recorded in a study of blood T cell repertoires in COVID-19. At the level of the study: There were acute and convalescent COVID-19 samples, and they came from the United States, Italy and Spain. Sample material is recorded as cDNA or gDNA derived from T cells, B-cell-depleted T cells, or PBMCs.

The CDR3 runs 13 residues. With 5 bases clipped from V and 5 bases from J, the junction kept 6 bases outside the gene matches. In the original analysis: Reference gene primer amplification gave nucleated cell count estimates. Assay: immunoSEQ multiplex PCR; the TCRdb copy retains only in-frame clones and omits some. D and trimming come from the DNA, and the V and J calls and clone size come from that table. The table lists fewer than 70,000 clones, about 86% of them singletons, with less than 15% in the top ten. Sequenced material: peripheral blood. The TCR originated in a human donor in a cohort sampled during active COVID-19. This sequence joins TRBV12-3 or TRBV12-4 and TRBJ2-7; 7 positions agree with TRBD1. CDR3 loop: CASSPSQGDEQYF. The CDR3 nucleotides are TGTGCCAGCAGTCCAAGTCAGGGGGACGAGCAGTACTTC.